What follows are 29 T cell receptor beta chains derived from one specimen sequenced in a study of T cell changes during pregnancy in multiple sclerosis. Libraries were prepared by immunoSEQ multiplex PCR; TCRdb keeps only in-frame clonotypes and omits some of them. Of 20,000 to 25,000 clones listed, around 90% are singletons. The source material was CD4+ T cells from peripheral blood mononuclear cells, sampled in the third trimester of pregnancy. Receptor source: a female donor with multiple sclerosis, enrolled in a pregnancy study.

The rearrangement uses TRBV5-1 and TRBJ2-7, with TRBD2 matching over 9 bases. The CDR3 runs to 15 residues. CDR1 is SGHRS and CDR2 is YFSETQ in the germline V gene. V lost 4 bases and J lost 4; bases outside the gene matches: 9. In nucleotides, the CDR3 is TGCGCCAGCAGCCCAAGCGGACTAGCGAGTTACGAGCAGTACTTC. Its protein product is CASSPSGLASYEQYF.

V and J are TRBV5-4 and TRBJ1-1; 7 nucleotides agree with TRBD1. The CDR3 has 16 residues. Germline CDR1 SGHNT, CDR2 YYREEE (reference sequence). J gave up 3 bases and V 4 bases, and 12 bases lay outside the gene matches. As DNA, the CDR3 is TGTGCCAGCAGCCGTGAAGGGGACAGAAGTTACACTGAAGCTTTCTTT. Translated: CASSREGDRSYTEAFF.

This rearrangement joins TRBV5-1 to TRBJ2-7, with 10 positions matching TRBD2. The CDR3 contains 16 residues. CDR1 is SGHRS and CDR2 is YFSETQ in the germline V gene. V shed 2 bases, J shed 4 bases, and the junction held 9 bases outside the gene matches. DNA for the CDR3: TGCGCCAGCAGCTTAGTTTCTAGCGGGGGAAGGTACGAGCAGTACTTC. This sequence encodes CASSLVSSGGRYEQYF.

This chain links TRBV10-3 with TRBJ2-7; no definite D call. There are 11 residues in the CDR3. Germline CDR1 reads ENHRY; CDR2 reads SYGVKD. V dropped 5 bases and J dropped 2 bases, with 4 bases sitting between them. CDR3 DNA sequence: TGTGCCATCAGTCAGGCCTACGAGCAGTACTTC. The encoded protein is CAISQAYEQYF.

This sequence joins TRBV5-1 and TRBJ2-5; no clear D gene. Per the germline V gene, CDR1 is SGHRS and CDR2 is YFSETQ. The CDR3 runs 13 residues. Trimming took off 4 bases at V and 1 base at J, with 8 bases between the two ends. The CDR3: CASSAEGQETQYF. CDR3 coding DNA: TGCGCCAGCAGCGCGGAAGGCCAAGAGACCCAGTACTTC.

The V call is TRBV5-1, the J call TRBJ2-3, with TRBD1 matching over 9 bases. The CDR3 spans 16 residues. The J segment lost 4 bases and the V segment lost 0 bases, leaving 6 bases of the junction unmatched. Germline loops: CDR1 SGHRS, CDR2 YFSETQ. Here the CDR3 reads CASSLVAGQGSDTQYF. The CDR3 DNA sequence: TGCGCCAGCAGCTTGGTCGCGGGACAGGGCTCAGATACGCAGTATTTT.

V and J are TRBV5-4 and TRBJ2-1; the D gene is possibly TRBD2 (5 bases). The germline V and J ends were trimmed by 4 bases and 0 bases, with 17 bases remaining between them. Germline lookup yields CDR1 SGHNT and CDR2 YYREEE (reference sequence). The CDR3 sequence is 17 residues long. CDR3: CASSPRGLGGSYNEQFF. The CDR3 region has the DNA TGTGCCAGCAGCCCCCGTGGCCTTGGAGGCTCCTACAATGAGCAGTTCTTC.

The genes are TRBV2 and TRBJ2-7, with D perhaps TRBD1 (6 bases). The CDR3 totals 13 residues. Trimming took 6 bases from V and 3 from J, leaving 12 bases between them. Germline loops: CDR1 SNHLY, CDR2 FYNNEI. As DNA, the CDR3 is TGTGCCAGCAGGAGAGACAGGTTCTACGAGCAGTACTTC. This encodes CASRRDRFYEQYF.

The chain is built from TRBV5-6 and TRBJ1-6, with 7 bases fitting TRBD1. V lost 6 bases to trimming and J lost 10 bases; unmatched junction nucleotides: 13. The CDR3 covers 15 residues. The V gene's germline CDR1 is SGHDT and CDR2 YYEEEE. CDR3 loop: CASNRNRGLGSPLHF. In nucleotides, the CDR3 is TGTGCCAGCAACCGAAACAGGGGCCTAGGGTCACCCCTCCACTTT.

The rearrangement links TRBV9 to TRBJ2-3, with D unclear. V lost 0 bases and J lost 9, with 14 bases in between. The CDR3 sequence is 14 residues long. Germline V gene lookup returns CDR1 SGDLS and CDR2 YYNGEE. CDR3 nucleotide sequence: TGTGCCAGCAGCGTAGTTGACGCCGGCAGGACGCAGTATTTT. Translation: CASSVVDAGRTQYF.

This chain's CDR3 is CASHAETSSGANVLTF. The CDR3, as DNA: TGCGCCAGCCACGCCGAAACTAGCTCTGGGGCCAACGTCCTGACTTTC. The chain carries TRBV5-1 and TRBJ2-6; D may be TRBD2 (5 bases). Looked up from germline, CDR1 is SGHRS and CDR2 is YFSETQ. The ends were cut back, 7 bases at V and 0 bases at J, with 14 bases in the middle. The CDR3 is 16 amino acids.

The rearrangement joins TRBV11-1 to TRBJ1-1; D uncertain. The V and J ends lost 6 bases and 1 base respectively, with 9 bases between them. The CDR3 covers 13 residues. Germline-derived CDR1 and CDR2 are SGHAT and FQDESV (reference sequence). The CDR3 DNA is TGTGCCAGCAGGTGGCACAGGAACACTGAAGCTTTCTTT. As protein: CASRWHRNTEAFF.

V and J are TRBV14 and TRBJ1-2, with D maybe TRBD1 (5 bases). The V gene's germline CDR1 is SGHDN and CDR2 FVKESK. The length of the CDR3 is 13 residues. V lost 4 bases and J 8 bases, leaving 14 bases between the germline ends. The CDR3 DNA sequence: TGTGCCAGCAGCCCCCGGGGAGGGGAAGGCTACACCTTC. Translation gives CASSPRGGEGYTF. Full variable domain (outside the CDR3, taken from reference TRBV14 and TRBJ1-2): EAGVTQFPSHSVIEKGQTVTLRCDPISGHDNLYWYRRVMGKEIKFLLHFVKESKQDESGMPNNRFLAERTGGTYSTLKVQPAELEDSGVYFCASSPRGGEGYTFGSGTRLTVV.

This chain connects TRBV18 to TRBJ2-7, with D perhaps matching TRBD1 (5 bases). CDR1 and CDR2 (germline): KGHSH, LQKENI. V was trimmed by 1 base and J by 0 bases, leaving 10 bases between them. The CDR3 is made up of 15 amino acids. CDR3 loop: CASSPRTSVSYEQYF. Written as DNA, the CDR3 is TGTGCCAGCTCACCACGGACATCCGTCTCCTACGAGCAGTACTTC.

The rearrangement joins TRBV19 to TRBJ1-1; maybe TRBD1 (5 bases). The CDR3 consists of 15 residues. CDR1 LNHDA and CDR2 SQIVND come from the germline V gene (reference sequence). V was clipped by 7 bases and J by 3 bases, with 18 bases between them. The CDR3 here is CASNHPGGADTEAFF. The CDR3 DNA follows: TGTGCCAGTAATCATCCGGGTGGGGCTGACACTGAAGCTTTCTTT. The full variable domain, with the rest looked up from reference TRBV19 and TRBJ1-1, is DGGITQSPKYLFRKEGQNVTLSCEQNLNHDAMYWYRQDPGQGLRLIYYSQIVNDFQKGDIAEGYSVSREKKESFPLTVTSAQKNPTAFYLCASNHPGGADTEAFFGQGTRLTVV.

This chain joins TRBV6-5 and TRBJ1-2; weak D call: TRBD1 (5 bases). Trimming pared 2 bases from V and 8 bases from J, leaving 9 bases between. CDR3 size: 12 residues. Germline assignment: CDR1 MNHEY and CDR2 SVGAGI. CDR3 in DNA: TGTGCCAGCAGTTACGGGGGGATCGGCTACACCTTC. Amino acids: CASSYGGIGYTF.

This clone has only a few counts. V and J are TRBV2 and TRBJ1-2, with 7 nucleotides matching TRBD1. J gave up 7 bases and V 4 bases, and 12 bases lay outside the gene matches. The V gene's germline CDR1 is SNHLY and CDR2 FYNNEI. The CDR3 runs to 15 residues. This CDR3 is CASSGGHRGGVGYTF. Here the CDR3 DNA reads TGTGCCAGCAGTGGCGGCCACAGGGGAGGAGTTGGCTACACCTTC.

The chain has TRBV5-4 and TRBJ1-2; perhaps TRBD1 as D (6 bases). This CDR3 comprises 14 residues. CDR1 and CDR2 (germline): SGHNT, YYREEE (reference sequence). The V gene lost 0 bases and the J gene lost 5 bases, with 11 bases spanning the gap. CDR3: CASSLVAQGYGYTF. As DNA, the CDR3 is TGTGCCAGCAGCTTGGTAGCCCAGGGGTATGGCTACACCTTC.

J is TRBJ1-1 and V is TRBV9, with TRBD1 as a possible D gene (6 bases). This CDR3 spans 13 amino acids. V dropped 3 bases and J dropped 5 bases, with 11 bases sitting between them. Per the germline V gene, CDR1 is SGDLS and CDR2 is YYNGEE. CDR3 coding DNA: TGTGCCAGCAGCGGGACAGCCGGGACTGAAGCTTTCTTT. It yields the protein CASSGTAGTEAFF. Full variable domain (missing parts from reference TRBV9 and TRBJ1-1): DSGVTQTPKHLITATGQRVTLRCSPRSGDLSVYWYQQSLDQGLQFLIQYYNGEERAKGNILERFSAQQFPDLHSELNLSSLELGDSALYFCASSGTAGTEAFFGQGTRLTVV.

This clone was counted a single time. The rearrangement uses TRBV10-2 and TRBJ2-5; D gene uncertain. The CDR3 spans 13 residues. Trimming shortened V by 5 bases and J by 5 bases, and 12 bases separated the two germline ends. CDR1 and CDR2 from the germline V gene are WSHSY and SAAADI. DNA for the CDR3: TGCGCCAGCAGTACACGCCCATTGGAGACCCAGTACTTC. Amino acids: CASSTRPLETQYF.

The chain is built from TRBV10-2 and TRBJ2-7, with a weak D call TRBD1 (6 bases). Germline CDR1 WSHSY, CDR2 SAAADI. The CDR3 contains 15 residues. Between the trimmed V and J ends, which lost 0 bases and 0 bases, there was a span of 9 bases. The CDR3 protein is CASSESPDSSYEQYF. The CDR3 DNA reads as TGCGCCAGCAGTGAGTCCCCGGACAGCTCCTACGAGCAGTACTTC.

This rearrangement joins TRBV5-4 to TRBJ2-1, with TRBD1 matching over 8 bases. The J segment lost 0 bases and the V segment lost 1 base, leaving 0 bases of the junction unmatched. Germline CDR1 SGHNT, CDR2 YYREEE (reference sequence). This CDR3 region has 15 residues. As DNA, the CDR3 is TGTGCCAGCAGCTTGACAGGGGGCTCCTACAATGAGCAGTTCTTC. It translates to CASSLTGGSYNEQFF.

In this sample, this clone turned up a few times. DNA for the CDR3: TGTGCCCCGCCGGGGGACTCCACTGAAGCTTTCTTT. Translation gives CAPPGDSTEAFF. The chain joins TRBV30 to TRBJ1-1, with TRBD1 as a possible D gene (5 bases). The ends were cut back, 8 bases at V and 4 bases at J, with 14 bases in the middle. Germline V gives CDR1 GTSNPN, CDR2 SVGIG (reference sequence). This CDR3 is 12 amino acids long.

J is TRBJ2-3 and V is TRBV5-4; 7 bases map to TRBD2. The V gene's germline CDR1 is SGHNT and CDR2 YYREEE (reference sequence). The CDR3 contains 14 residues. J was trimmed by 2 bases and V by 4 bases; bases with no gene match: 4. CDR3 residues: CASSGGGNTDTQYF. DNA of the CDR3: TGTGCCAGCAGCGGGGGGGGGAACACAGATACGCAGTATTTT.

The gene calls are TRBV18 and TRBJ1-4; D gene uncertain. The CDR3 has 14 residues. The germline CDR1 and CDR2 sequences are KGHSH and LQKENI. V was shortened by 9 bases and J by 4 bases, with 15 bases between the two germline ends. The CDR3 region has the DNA TGTGCCAGTTCCCCGGTCATCAATAATGAAAAACTGTTTTTT. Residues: CASSPVINNEKLFF.

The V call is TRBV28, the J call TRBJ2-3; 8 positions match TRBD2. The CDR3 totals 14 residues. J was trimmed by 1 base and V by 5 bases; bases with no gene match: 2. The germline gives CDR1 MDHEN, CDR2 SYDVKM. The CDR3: CASSRAGGTDTQYF. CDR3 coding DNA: TGTGCCAGCAGTAGAGCGGGGGGCACAGATACGCAGTATTTT.

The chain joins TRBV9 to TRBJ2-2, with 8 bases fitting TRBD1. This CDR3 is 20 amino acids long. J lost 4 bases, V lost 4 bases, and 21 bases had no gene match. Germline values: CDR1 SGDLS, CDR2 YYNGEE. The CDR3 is CASSPRATGAGMVSTGELFF. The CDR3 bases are TGTGCCAGCAGCCCCCGAGCGACAGGGGCGGGCATGGTGAGCACCGGGGAGCTGTTTTTT.

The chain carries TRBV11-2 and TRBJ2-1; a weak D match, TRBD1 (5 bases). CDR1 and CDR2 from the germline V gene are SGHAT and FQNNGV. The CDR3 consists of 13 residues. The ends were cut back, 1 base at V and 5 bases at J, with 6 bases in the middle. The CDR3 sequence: CASSLGQNNEQFF. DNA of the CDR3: TGTGCCAGCAGCTTAGGACAGAACAATGAGCAGTTCTTC.

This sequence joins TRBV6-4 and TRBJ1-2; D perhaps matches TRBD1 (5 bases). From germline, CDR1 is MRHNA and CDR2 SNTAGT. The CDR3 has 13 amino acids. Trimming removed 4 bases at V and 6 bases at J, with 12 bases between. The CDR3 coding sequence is TGTGCCAGCAGTGGAGGAGGGACGAATGGCTACACCTTC. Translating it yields CASSGGGTNGYTF.